The source of this TCR beta chain is a study of metastatic and nonmetastatic thyroid tumors. This clone appeared many times. From germline, CDR1 is DFQATT and CDR2 SNEGSKA (reference sequence). This CDR3 is built from 16 residues. The V and J ends lost 0 bases and 3 bases respectively, with 15 bases between them. Thyroid surgery was preceded by no treatment in any patient. TCRdb recomputed clones from the PCR reads via MiXCR. This table holds about 23,000 clones, roughly 15% found once. The TCR originated in a female donor with papillary thyroid cancer or a benign thyroid nodule (not recorded which). Some clones in this sample may be carry-over from other donors' samples. The chain links TRBV20-1 to TRBJ1-5, with a tentative D call TRBD1 (6 bases). Source material: tumor tissue. The CDR3 is CSARDPGAGDNQPQHF. The CDR3 DNA is TGCAGTGCTAGAGACCCTGGAGCAGGGGACAATCAGCCCCAGCATTTT.